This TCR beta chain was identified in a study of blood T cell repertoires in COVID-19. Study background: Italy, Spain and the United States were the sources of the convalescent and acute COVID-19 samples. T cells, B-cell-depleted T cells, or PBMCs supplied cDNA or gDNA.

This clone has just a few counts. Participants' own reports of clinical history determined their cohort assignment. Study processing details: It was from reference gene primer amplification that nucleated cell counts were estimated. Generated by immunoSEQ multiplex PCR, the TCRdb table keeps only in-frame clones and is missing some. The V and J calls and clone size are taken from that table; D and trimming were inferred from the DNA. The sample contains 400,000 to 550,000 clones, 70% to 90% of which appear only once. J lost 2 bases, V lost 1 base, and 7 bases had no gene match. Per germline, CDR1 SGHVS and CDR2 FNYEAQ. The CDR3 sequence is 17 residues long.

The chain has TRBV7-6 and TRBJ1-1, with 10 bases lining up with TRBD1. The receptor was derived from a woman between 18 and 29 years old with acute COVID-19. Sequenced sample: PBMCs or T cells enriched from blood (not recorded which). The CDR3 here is CASSLVEGQGLNTEAFF. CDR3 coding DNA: TGTGCCAGCAGCTTAGTAGAGGGACAGGGGTTAAACACTGAAGCTTTCTTT.